This passage covers 20 T cell receptor beta chains from one sample sequenced in a study of T cell responses to AZD1222 COVID-19 vaccine. This table comes from immunoSEQ multiplex PCR, and its TCRdb copy is limited to in-frame clones, with some not included. The sample consists of 55,000 to 70,000 clones, about 88% of them appearing once. Source: peripheral blood, taken 28 days after the second AZD1222 dose. The receptors originated from an adult who received the AZD1222 COVID-19 vaccine.

DNA of the CDR3: TGTGCCAGCAGTTTATTTACGGGGGGGCAATCACCCGAGCAGTACTTC. Amino acids: CASSLFTGGQSPEQYF. The chain has TRBV28 and TRBJ2-7; TRBD2 matches at 8 bases. The CDR3 runs to 16 residues. V was pared by 1 base and J by 6 bases, with 11 bases of the junction left unmatched. Germline CDR1 is MDHEN and CDR2 is SYDVKM.

This chain connects TRBV19 to TRBJ1-5, with a possible D match to TRBD1 (5 bases). CDR1 and CDR2 from the germline V gene are LNHDA and SQIVND (reference sequence). The CDR3 sequence is 15 residues long. V lost 9 bases, J lost 2 bases, and 17 bases lay in between. CDR3 protein: CASRDGSGGNQPQHF. The CDR3 nucleotides read TGTGCCAGCCGGGACGGATCGGGGGGCAATCAGCCCCAGCATTTT.

The sample holds one count of this clone. The rearrangement joins TRBV24-1 to TRBJ2-1; the D gene is possibly TRBD2 (5 bases). The CDR3 is made up of 17 amino acids. Germline CDR1 and CDR2: KGHDR and SFDVKD. Trimming took 2 bases from V and 2 from J, leaving 15 bases between them. The CDR3 here is CATSDSAAAGTYNEQFF. CDR3 nucleotide sequence: TGTGCCACCAGTGATTCGGCAGCGGCTGGGACCTACAATGAGCAGTTCTTC.

The count of this clone is one. This rearrangement joins TRBV2 to TRBJ2-2, with a possible D match to TRBD1 (6 bases). The CDR3 loop spans 13 amino acids. Germline assignment: CDR1 SNHLY and CDR2 FYNNEI. The ends were cut back, 11 bases at V and 8 bases at J, with 18 bases in the middle. Here the CDR3 reads CALVRGQTGELFF. CDR3 sequence (DNA): TGTGCCCTCGTCCGAGGACAGACAGGGGAGCTGTTTTTT.

The chain recombines TRBV14 with TRBJ2-7, with D possibly TRBD1 on 6 matching bases. The CDR3 contains 13 residues. Germline values: CDR1 SGHDN, CDR2 FVKESK. Trimming pared 4 bases from V and 2 bases from J, leaving 9 bases between. The CDR3 spells CASSPQGPYEQYF. DNA of the CDR3: TGTGCCAGCAGCCCACAGGGTCCCTACGAGCAGTACTTC.

This chain uses TRBV7-2 with TRBJ2-1; D gene uncertain. The length of the CDR3 is 16 residues. Germline CDR1 SGHTA, CDR2 FQGNSA. The ends were cut back, 5 bases at V and 4 bases at J, with 18 bases in the middle. The CDR3 reads CASSIGRKGLYNEQFF. The DNA of the CDR3 is TGTGCCAGCAGCATCGGAAGAAAAGGGCTTTACAATGAGCAGTTCTTC.

V is TRBV18 and J is TRBJ2-1, with D hard to call. V lost 0 bases to trimming and J lost 0 bases, with 6 bases between them. Germline V lookup: CDR1 KGHSH, CDR2 LQKENI. This CDR3 is 15 amino acids long. The CDR3 protein is CASSPPVSSYNEQFF. The DNA of the CDR3 is TGTGCCAGCTCACCACCGGTGAGCTCCTACAATGAGCAGTTCTTC.

The V call is TRBV5-1, the J call TRBJ2-3; TRBD1 matches at 8 bases. CDR3 size: 15 residues. CDR1 is SGHRS, CDR2 YFSETQ, per germline. Unmatched junction bases numbered 5, after V lost 0 bases and J lost 5 bases. The CDR3 nucleotides read TGCGCCAGCAGCTTGGTGGCAGGGGGCGTAGATACGCAGTATTTT. Translated: CASSLVAGGVDTQYF.

The V and J genes are TRBV19 and TRBJ1-5, with TRBD1 identical over 8 bases. CDR1 and CDR2 (germline): LNHDA, SQIVND (reference sequence). The CDR3 is 15 residues long. Germline trimming cut 5 bases from V and 0 bases from J; bases unmatched to any gene: 3. This CDR3 reads CASSGQGLSNQPQHF. CDR3 in DNA: TGTGCCAGTAGTGGACAGGGACTTAGCAATCAGCCCCAGCATTTT.

This chain uses TRBV5-6 with TRBJ2-5; no clear D gene. The CDR3 is made up of 13 amino acids. CDR1 is SGHDT and CDR2 is YYEEEE in the germline V gene. V gave up 7 bases and J gave up 2 bases, with 12 bases separating them. DNA for the CDR3: TGTGCCAGCTCGCTTACTACTCAAGAGACCCAGTACTTC. Encoded protein: CASSLTTQETQYF.

The chain uses TRBV3-1 (or the pseudogene TRBV3-2) and TRBJ1-5; 12 bases align to TRBD1. V trimming: 4 bases; J trimming: 6 bases; junction bases outside the gene matches: 4. From germline, CDR1 is LGHDT and CDR2 YNNKEL (reference sequence). The CDR3 has 15 amino acids. The CDR3: CASSPGQGATQPQHF. The DNA for the CDR3 is TGTGCCAGCAGCCCGGGACAGGGGGCCACTCAGCCCCAGCATTTT.

The chain links TRBV4-1 to TRBJ2-3; 9 bases line up with TRBD2. Germline CDR1 reads MGHRA; CDR2 reads YSYEKL. The CDR3 spans 17 residues. The ends lost 8 bases at V and 4 bases at J; junction bases unmatched: 16. In DNA form, the CDR3 reads TGCGCCAGCGTGGACGGCGGGAGGGCCGGAGGAGCAGATACGCAGTATTTT. The encoded protein is CASVDGGRAGGADTQYF.

The chain uses TRBV15 and TRBJ1-5; no firm D call. V was cut by 0 bases and J by 4 bases, with 13 bases left in between. CDR1 is LNHNV, CDR2 YYDKDF, per germline (reference sequence). CDR3 length: 16 amino acids. The CDR3 DNA follows: TGTGCCACCAGCAGAGATTTCGACGTTCCTAATCAGCCCCAGCATTTT. Its protein is CATSRDFDVPNQPQHF.

The rearrangement links TRBV28 to TRBJ1-5; 10 nucleotides line up with TRBD1. The V gene's germline CDR1 is MDHEN and CDR2 SYDVKM. This CDR3 has 16 amino acids. V was pared by 5 bases and J by 1 base, with 5 bases of the junction left unmatched. The CDR3 loop is CASSQWTGGSNQPQHF. The CDR3 DNA sequence: TGTGCCAGCAGTCAGTGGACAGGGGGAAGCAATCAGCCCCAGCATTTT.

This clone was counted between two and nine times. The chain joins TRBV18 to TRBJ2-7; a weak D match, TRBD1 (6 bases). The CDR3 is 13 amino acids. The germline gives CDR1 KGHSH, CDR2 LQKENI. V shed 3 bases and J shed 7 bases, with 13 bases lying between them. In DNA, the CDR3 is TGTGCCAGCTCACCGGACAGCATGAGGGAGCAGTACTTC. This sequence encodes CASSPDSMREQYF.

The rearrangement uses TRBV7-2 and TRBJ2-7, with 14 bases identical to TRBD2. The CDR3 is 14 residues long. V lost 4 bases and J lost 7; bases outside the gene matches: 3. Germline assignment: CDR1 SGHTA and CDR2 FQGNSA. Written as DNA, the CDR3 is TGTGCCAGCAGCTCGGGACTAGCGGGGGCTGAGCAGTACTTC. Translated: CASSSGLAGAEQYF.

V usage is TRBV6-5 and J usage is TRBJ1-2, with 8 bases aligning to TRBD1. This CDR3 comprises 14 residues. CDR1 is MNHEY and CDR2 is SVGAGI in the germline V gene. Trimming at V came to 6 bases and at J to 5 bases, leaving 8 bases not matched to a gene. CDR3 residues: CASRTGTGGYGYTF. CDR3 nucleotides: TGTGCCAGCAGGACCGGGACAGGCGGTTATGGCTACACCTTC.

V gene TRBV3-1 (or the pseudogene TRBV3-2) combines with J gene TRBJ2-1; no clear D gene. The CDR3 contains 15 residues. With 0 bases removed from V and 5 bases from J, the gap between germline ends came to 11 bases. Germline values: CDR1 LGHDT, CDR2 YNNKEL (reference sequence). CDR3 DNA sequence: TGTGCCAGCAGCCAAGAGTCAGCGCCTCACAATGAGCAGTTCTTC. Its translation: CASSQESAPHNEQFF.

This clone was seen a handful of times. The chain couples TRBV4-1 to TRBJ2-7; a weak D match, TRBD1 (6 bases). The CDR3 runs 13 residues. V lost 4 bases and J lost 4, with 11 bases in between. Germline-derived CDR1 and CDR2 are MGHRA and YSYEKL. The CDR3 sequence: CASSPDRWYEQYF. For the CDR3, the DNA is TGCGCCAGCAGCCCAGACAGGTGGTACGAGCAGTACTTC.

The chain employs TRBV6-1 and TRBJ2-6; D call uncertain. The V and J ends lost 4 bases and 2 bases respectively, with 15 bases between them. Germline V gene data show CDR1 as MNHNS and CDR2 as SASEGT. The CDR3 extends over 17 amino acids. This CDR3 reads CASSGATGVPGANVLTF. In DNA form, the CDR3 reads TGTGCCAGCAGTGGAGCCACCGGAGTCCCTGGGGCCAACGTCCTGACTTTC.